This record looks at one T cell receptor (beta chain) sequence and its context. The data were produced by immunoSEQ multiplex PCR, yet TCRdb's version contains in-frame clones alone and is incomplete. The data hold under 80,000 clones, with around 87% observed a single time. This record belongs to a study of blood T cell repertoires in COVID-19. Looking at the study overall: Donors in the United States, Italy and Spain gave samples during acute or convalescent COVID-19. The cDNA or gDNA used as material had been derived from T cells, B-cell-depleted T cells, or PBMCs.

Trimming left V 7 bases short and J 4 bases short, with 16 bases between. CDR1 is GTSNPN, CDR2 SVGIG, per germline (reference sequence). This CDR3 contains 13 residues. The chain carries TRBV30 and TRBJ1-2; D call uncertain. The receptor was isolated from a man between 60 and 70 years old with acute or convalescent COVID-19. Source material: peripheral blood. CDR3 amino acids: CASRGGSGYGYTF. The CDR3 DNA reads as TGTGCCTCCCGGGGAGGGTCGGGCTATGGCTACACCTTC.